The following is a TCR beta chain sequence with its context. This entry belongs to a study of OX40 agonist ivuxolimab in advanced cancers. Looking at the study overall: Patients treated during dose escalation were battling hepatocellular carcinoma, melanoma, renal cell or head and neck cancer. Around 40% of patients had received prior checkpoint inhibitor therapy.

The CDR3 covers 16 residues. CDR1 MGHRA and CDR2 YSYEKL come from the germline V gene. With 0 bases clipped from V and 5 bases from J, the junction kept 2 bases outside the gene matches. The method was immunoSEQ multiplex PCR; TCRdb's version includes in-frame clones alone and lacks a portion of them. Among under 35,000 clones listed, approximately 84% were seen once. This clonotype was obtained from an adult with an advanced solid tumor such as melanoma, head and neck, liver or kidney cancer. The material sequenced was CD4+ or CD8+ T cells sorted from blood, taken in a trial of the OX40 agonist ivuxolimab. The chain recombines TRBV4-1 with TRBJ2-7; TRBD2 matches 15 bases. This CDR3 reads CASSQDGTSGRNEQYF. CDR3 DNA: TGCGCCAGCAGCCAAGATGGGACTAGCGGGAGGAACGAGCAGTACTTC.